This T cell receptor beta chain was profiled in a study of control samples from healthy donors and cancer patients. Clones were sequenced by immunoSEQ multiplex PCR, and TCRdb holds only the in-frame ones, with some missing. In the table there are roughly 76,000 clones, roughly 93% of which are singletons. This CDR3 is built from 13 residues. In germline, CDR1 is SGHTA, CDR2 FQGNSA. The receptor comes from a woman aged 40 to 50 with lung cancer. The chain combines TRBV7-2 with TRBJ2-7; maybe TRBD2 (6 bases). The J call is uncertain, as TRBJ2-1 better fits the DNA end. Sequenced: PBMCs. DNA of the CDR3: TGTGCCAGCAGCTGGGGACTTTACAATGAGCAGTTCTTC. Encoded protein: CASSWGLYNEQFF.